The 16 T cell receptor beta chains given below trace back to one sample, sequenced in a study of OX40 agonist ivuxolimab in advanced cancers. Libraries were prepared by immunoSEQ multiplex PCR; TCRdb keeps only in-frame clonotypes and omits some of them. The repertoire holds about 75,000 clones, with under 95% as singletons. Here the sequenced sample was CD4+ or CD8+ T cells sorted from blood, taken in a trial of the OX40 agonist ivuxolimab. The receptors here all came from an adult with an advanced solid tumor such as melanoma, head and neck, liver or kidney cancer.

CDR3 residues: CASSWGAGSYNEQFF. The CDR3 DNA follows: TGCGCCAGCAGCTGGGGAGCGGGGTCCTACAATGAGCAGTTCTTC. The chain is built from TRBV5-1 and TRBJ2-1, with 7 nucleotides matching TRBD2. The CDR3 length is 15 residues. Germline CDR1 is SGHRS and CDR2 is YFSETQ. The V and J ends lost 3 bases and 1 base, in that order; junction bases with no gene match: 4.

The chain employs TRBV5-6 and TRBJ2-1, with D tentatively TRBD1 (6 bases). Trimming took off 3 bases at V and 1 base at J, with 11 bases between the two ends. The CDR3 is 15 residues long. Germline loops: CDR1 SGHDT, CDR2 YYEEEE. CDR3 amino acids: CASSWGQGSYNEQFF. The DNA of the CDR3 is TGTGCCAGCAGCTGGGGACAAGGTTCCTACAATGAGCAGTTCTTC.

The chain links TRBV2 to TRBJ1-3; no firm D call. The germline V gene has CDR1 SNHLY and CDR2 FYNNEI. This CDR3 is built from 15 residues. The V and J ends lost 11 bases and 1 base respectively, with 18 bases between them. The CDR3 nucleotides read TGTGCCGGCGGGCCAGCGAGTAAGTCTGGAAACACCATATATTTT. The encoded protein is CAGGPASKSGNTIYF.

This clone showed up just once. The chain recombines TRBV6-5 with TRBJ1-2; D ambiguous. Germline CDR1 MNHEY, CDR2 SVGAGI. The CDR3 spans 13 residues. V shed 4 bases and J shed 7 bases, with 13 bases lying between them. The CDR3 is CASSLGSGGGYTF. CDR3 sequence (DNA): TGTGCCAGCAGTTTAGGGTCCGGCGGTGGCTACACCTTC.

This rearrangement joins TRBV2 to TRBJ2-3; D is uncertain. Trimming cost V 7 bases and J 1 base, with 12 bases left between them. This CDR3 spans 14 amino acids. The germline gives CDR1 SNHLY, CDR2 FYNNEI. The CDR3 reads CASKHERRTDTQYF. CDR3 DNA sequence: TGTGCCAGCAAACACGAGCGCCGCACAGATACGCAGTATTTT.

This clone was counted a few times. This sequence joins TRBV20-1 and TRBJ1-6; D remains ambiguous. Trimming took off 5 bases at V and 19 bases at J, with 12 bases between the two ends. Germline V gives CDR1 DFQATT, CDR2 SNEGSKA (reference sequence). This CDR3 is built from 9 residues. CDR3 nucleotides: TGCAGTGCTTCCCTCCCCCCGCACTTT. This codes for CSASLPPHF.

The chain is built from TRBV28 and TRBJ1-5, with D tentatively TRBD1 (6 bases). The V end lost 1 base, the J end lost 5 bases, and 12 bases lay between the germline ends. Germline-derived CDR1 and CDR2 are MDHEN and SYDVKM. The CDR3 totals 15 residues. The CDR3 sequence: CASSLYNRVDQPQHF. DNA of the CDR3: TGTGCCAGCAGTTTATATAACAGGGTCGATCAGCCCCAGCATTTT. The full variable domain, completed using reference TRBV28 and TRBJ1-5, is DVKVTQSSRYLVKRTGEKVFLECVQDMDHENMFWYRQDPGLGLRLIYFSYDVKMKEKGDIPEGYSVSREKKERFSLILESASTNQTSMYLCASSLYNRVDQPQHFGDGTRLSIL.

As DNA, the CDR3 is TGCGCCAGCAGCTTGTCCGGGTACACAGATACGCAGTATTTT. Translating gives CASSLSGYTDTQYF. The rearrangement links TRBV5-1 to TRBJ2-3, with D unresolved. V dropped 1 base and J dropped 2 bases, with 8 bases sitting between them. The length of the CDR3 is 14 residues. The germline gives CDR1 SGHRS, CDR2 YFSETQ.

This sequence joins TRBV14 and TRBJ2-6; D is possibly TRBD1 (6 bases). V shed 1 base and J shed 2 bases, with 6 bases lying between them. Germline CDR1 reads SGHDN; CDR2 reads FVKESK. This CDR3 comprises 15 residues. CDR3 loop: CASSQGQAGANVLTF. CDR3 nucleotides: TGTGCCAGCAGCCAAGGACAGGCTGGGGCCAACGTCCTGACTTTC.

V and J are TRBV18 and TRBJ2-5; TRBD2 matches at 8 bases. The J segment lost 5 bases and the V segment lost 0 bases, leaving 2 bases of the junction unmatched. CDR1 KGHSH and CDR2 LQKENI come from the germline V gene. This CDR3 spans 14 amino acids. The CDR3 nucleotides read TGTGCCAGCTCACCACCCCGGGAGGGGGAGACCCAGTACTTC. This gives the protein CASSPPREGETQYF.

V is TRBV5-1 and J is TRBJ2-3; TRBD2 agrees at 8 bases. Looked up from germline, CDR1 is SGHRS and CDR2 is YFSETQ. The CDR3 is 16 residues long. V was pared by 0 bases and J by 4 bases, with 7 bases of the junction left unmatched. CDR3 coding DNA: TGCGCCAGCAGCTTGGGTAACGCGGGGGGTTCAGATACGCAGTATTTT. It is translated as CASSLGNAGGSDTQYF.

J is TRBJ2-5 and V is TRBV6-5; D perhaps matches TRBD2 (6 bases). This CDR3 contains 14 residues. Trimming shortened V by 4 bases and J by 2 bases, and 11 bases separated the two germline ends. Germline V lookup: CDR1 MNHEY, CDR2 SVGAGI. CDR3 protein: CASSSVGTQETQYF. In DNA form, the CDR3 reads TGTGCCAGCAGTTCGGTCGGGACTCAAGAGACCCAGTACTTC.

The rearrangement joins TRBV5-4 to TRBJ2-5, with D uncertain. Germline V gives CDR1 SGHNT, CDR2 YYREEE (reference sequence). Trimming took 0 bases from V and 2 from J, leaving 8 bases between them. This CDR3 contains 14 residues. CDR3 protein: CASSLESVQETQYF. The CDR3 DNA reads TGTGCCAGCAGCTTGGAGTCAGTACAAGAGACCCAGTACTTC.

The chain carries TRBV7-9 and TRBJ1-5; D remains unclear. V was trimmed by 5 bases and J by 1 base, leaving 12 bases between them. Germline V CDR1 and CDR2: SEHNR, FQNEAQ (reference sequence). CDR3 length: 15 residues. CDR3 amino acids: CASSPMGGSNQPQHF. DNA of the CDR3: TGTGCCAGCAGCCCAATGGGCGGGAGCAATCAGCCCCAGCATTTT.

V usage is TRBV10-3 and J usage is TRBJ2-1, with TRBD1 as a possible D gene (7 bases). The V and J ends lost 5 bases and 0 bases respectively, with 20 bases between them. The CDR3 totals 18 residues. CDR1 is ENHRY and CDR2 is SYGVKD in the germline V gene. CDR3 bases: TGTGCCATCAGTACCCTGGAGGGGGCTAAGAGCTCCTACAATGAGCAGTTCTTC. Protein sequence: CAISTLEGAKSSYNEQFF.

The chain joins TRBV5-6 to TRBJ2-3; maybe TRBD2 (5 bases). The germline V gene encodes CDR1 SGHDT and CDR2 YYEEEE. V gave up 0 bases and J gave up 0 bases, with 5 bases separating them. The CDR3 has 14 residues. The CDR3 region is CASSLGTSTDTQYF. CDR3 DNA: TGTGCCAGCAGCTTGGGGACTAGCACAGATACGCAGTATTTT.